This TCR beta chain was retrieved from a study of blood T cell repertoires in COVID-19. In the original workflow: From reference gene primer amplification, estimates of nucleated cell counts were derived. Clones were sequenced by immunoSEQ multiplex PCR, and TCRdb holds only the in-frame ones, with some missing. V and J calls and clone size are given by that table; D and trimming were obtained from the DNA. The table has 250,000 or so clones, about 90% seen once. Trimming cost V 4 bases and J 0 bases, with 8 bases left between them. This CDR3 has 13 amino acids. Germline loops: CDR1 SGDLS, CDR2 YYNGEE.

The J gene is TRBJ2-7, the V gene TRBV9, with D perhaps matching TRBD2 (5 bases). This TCR derives from a woman aged 55-70 years with acute or convalescent COVID-19. The sequenced material came from peripheral blood. The CDR3 DNA reads TGTGCCAGCAGCACTAGGGACTCCTACGAGCAGTACTTC. It encodes CASSTRDSYEQYF.